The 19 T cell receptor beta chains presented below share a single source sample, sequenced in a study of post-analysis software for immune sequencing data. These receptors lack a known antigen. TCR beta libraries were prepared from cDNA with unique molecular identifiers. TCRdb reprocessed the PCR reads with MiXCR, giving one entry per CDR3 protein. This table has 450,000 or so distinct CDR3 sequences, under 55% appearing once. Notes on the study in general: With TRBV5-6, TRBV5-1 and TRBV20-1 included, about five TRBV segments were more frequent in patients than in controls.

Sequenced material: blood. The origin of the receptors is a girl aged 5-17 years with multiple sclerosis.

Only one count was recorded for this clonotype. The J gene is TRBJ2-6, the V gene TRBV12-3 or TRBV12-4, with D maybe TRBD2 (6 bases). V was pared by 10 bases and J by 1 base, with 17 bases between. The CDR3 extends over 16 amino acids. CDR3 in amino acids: CATPDRGGSGANVLTF. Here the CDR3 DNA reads TGTGCCACTCCGGATCGTGGAGGGTCTGGGGCCAACGTCCTGACTTTC.

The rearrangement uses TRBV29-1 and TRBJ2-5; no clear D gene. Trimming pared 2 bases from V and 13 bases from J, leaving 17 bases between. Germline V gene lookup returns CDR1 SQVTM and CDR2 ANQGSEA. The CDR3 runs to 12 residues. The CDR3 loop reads CSVEKAPYERYF. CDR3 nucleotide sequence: TGCAGCGTTGAAAAGGCACCTTACGAGCGGTACTTC.

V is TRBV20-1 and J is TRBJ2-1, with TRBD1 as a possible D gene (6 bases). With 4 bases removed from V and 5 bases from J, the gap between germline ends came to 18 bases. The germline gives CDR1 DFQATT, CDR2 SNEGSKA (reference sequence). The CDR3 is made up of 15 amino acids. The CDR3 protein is CSATKGVWDNNEQFF. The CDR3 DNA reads TGCAGTGCTACCAAAGGGGTTTGGGACAACAATGAGCAGTTCTTC.

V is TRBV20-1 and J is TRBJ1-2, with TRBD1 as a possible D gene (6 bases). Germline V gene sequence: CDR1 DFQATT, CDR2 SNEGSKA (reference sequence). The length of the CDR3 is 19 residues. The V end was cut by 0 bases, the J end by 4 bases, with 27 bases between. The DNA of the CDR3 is TGCAGTGCTAGAGATGTTGGGGCGAGACGGTGGGTGGACAGCTATGGCTACACCTTC. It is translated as CSARDVGARRWVDSYGYTF.

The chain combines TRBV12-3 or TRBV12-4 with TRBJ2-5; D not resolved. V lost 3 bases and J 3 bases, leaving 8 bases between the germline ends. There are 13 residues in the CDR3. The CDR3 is CASSLSAEETQYF. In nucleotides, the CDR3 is TGTGCCAGCAGTTTGAGCGCCGAAGAGACCCAGTACTTC.

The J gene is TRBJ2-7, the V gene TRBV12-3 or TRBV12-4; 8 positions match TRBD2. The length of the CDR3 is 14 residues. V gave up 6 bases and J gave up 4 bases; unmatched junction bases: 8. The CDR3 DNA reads TGTGCCAGCAGGGGAGCGGGAGCGGCGTACGAGCAGTACTTC. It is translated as CASRGAGAAYEQYF.

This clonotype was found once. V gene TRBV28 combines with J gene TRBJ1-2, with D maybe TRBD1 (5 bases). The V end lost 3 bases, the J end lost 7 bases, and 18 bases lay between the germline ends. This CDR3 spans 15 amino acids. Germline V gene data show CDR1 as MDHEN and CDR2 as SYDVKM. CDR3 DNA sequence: TGTGCCAGCAGTTTTGGGAGGGCCCACCAGGGTGGCTACACCTTC. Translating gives CASSFGRAHQGGYTF.

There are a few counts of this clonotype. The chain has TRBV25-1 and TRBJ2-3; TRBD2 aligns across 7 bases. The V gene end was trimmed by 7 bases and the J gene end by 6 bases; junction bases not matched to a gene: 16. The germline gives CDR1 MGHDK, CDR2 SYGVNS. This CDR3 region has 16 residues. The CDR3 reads CASTLSAGVRGDTQYF. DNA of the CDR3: TGTGCCAGCACGCTCTCTGCGGGAGTTAGAGGTGATACGCAGTATTTT.

The CDR3 sequence: CASSSRASPEETQYF. The CDR3 DNA follows: TGCGCCAGCAGCTCGAGGGCTTCCCCGGAAGAGACCCAGTACTTC. This chain links TRBV5-1 with TRBJ2-5, with a weak D call TRBD2 (5 bases). CDR3 length: 15 amino acids. V lost 3 bases and J 3 bases, leaving 15 bases between the germline ends. The V gene's germline CDR1 is SGHRS and CDR2 YFSETQ.

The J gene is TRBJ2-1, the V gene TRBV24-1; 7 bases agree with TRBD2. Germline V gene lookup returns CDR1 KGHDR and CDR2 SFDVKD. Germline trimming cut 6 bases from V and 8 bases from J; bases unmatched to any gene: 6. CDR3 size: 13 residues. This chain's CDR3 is CATSPGGGDEQFF. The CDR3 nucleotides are TGTGCCACCAGTCCGGGAGGCGGGGATGAGCAGTTCTTC.

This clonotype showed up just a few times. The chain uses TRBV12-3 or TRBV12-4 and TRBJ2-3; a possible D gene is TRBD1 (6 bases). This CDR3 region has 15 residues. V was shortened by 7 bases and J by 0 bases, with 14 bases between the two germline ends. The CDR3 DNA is TGTGCCAGCACCTCAAACGGACAGAGCACAGATACGCAGTATTTT. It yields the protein CASTSNGQSTDTQYF.

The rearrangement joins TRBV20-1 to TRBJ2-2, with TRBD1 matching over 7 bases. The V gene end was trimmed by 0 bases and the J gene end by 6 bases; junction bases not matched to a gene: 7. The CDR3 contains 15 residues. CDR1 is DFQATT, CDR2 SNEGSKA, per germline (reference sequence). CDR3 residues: CSARDSTGESGELFF. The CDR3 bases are TGCAGTGCTAGAGATTCCACAGGGGAGTCCGGGGAGCTGTTTTTT.

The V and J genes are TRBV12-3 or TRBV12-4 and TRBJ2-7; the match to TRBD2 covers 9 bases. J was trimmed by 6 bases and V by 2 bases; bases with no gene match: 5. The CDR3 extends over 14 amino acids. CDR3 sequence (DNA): TGTGCCAGCAGTTTACGGCTAGCGGGAAGCGAGCAGTACTTC. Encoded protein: CASSLRLAGSEQYF.

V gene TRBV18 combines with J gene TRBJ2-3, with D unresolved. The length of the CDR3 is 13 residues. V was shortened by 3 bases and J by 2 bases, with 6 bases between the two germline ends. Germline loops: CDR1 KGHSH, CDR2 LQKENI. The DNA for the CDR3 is TGTGCCAGCTCACCTCGTAACACAGATACGCAGTATTTT. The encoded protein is CASSPRNTDTQYF.

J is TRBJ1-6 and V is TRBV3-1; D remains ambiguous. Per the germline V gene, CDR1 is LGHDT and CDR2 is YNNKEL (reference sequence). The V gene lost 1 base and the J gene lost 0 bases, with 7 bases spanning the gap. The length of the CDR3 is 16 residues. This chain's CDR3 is CASSQGGSSYNSPLHF. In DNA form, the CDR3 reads TGTGCCAGCAGCCAAGGCGGGAGCTCCTATAATTCACCCCTCCACTTT.

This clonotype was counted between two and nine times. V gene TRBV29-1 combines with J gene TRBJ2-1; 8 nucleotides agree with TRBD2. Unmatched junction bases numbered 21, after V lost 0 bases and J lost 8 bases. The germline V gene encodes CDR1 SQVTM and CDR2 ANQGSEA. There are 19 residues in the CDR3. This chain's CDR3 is CSVEDWEAEGSGRLYEQFF. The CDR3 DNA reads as TGCAGCGTTGAAGATTGGGAAGCCGAGGGGAGCGGGAGATTGTATGAGCAGTTCTTC.

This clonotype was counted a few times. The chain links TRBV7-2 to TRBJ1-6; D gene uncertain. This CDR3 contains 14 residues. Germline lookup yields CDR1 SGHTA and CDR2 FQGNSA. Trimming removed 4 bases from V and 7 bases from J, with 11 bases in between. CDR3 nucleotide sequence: TGTGCCAGCAGCTGGGAGGGAGGGAATTCACCCCTCCACTTT. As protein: CASSWEGGNSPLHF.

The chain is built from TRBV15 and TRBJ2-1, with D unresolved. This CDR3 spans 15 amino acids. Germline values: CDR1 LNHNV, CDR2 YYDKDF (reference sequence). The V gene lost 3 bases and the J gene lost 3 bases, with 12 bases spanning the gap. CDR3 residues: CATSSVSVDYNEQFF. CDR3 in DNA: TGTGCCACCAGCAGCGTGTCTGTTGACTACAATGAGCAGTTCTTC.

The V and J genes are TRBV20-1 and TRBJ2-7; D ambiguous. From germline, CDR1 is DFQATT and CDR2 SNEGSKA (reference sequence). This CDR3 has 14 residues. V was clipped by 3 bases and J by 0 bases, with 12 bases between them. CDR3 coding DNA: TGCAGTGCTAGTAGCAGCAAAGCCTCCTACGAGCAGTACTTC. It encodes CSASSSKASYEQYF.